This T cell receptor beta chain emerged from a study of T-cell memory formation after mild COVID-19 (dated by TCRdb to 2020 to 2023). About the study as a whole: Most TCR sequence clusters were specific to one of the two donors. In a couple of donors, T-cell clones that expanded and contracted after mild COVID-19 were tracked by sequencing TCRalpha and TCRbeta repertoires over time. The cohort comprised two young, previously healthy adult volunteers, one female and one male.

Reading the germline V gene (reference sequence) gives CDR1 SEHNR and CDR2 FQNEAQ. Relative to germline, V is 2 bases shorter and J is 8 bases shorter, with 13 bases between their ends. Spanning cysteine to phenylalanine, the CDR3 consists of 14 amino acids. Only CDR3 DNA is held: 42 bases, read in frame from base 1. The study at large found these results: The study covered only two mild cases, and larger cohorts including severe cases with pre-infection samples were considered necessary. Contracting CD4+ clones turned up mainly in the CM and EM memory subsets, whereas EMRA was where CD8+ clones were enriched. Clones contracting from day 15 to 85 had balanced CD4/CD8 phenotypes, while a second wave expanding from day 15 to 37 was biased towards CD4+. Some responding clones were detected in pre-infection memory, suggesting pre-existing cross-reactive memory T cells joined the SARS-CoV-2 response. The second-wave clones that peaked on day 37 were not confirmed to be SARS-CoV-2 specific.

Turning to this clonotype: The antigen this receptor binds is unknown. The record has no base qualities; no much larger clone is one base away.

Sequencing took place on an Illumina NovaSeq 6000. TCRalpha and TCRbeta cDNA libraries were built by 5'RACE with constant-segment primers, adding sample barcodes and unique molecular identifiers. Trizol reagent was used to extract RNA from every sample. Amplification of the libraries took two PCR steps, and the second step added a second sample barcode plus Illumina TruSeq adapters. Libraries were sequenced on an Illumina NovaSeq with 2 x 150 bp paired-end reads. On the authors' methods: Reads were demultiplexed and collapsed into UMI-guided consensus sequences with migec v1.2.7. With mixcr v2.1.11, UMI consensuses were aligned to TRA and TRB V and J templates and assembled into clonotypes. A clonotype was counted as expanded or contracted only when both edgeR and NoisET called the clonotype significant, with the noise models trained on biological replicates. For edgeR calls, the cutoffs were a false discovery rate-adjusted p below 0.01 and a log2 fold-change threshold of 1. As an exploratory analysis of dynamics, PCA with hierarchical clustering was applied to max-normalized trajectories of the 1000 most abundant clonotypes. Separately sequenced CD4+ and CD8+ repertoires were used to assign a CD4 or CD8 phenotype to each responding clone. TCRdb ran its own pipeline on the public reads, namely fastp trimming at Q25 and MiXCR clone calling, and kept in-frame beta chains. Rows with one shared CDR3 protein collapse into an entry with the most common genes and DNA. TCRdb, not the authors, supplied the V and J calls. Recorded for this sample are 200,000 to 300,000 distinct CDR3 sequences; around 17% of them occurred a single time. The ten largest clones represent roughly a fifth of the sample.

Ficoll-Paque density gradient centrifugation was used to isolate PBMCs. This sequence originates from a man aged 18 to 35 who had mild COVID-19 (a few samples of this study predate the infection). The sample titles of this study are shuffled in the database, so cell type and time point are left out; the donor was told from shared clones. Sequencing input: PBMCs or a T cell subset sorted from them (not recorded which). The chain uses TRBV7-9 and TRBJ2-1; the D gene cannot be resolved beyond TRBD1 or TRBD2, each matching 5 bases. The CDR3: CASSLFGGIYEQFF. The base sequence is TGTGCCAGCAGCTTATTTGGGGGTATTTATGAGCAGTTCTTC.